Below, 30 T cell receptor beta chains from the same sample are listed, as sequenced in a study of blood T cell repertoires in COVID-19. TCRdb's copy holds only in-frame clones and misses some; the assay was immunoSEQ multiplex PCR. This sample has about 310,000 clones, with about 89% found just once. Sequencing was done on a sample of PBMCs or T cells enriched from blood (not recorded which). The receptors shown here come from a man in his 60s who had recovered from COVID-19.

The chain uses TRBV19 and TRBJ1-5; D gene uncertain. Deletions cut 5 bases from V and 5 bases from J, with 7 bases between. Looked up from germline, CDR1 is LNHDA and CDR2 is SQIVND (reference sequence). This CDR3 contains 12 residues. CDR3 sequence reads: CASSAYYQPQHF. The CDR3 coding sequence is TGTGCCAGTAGTGCCTATTATCAGCCCCAGCATTTT.

This chain joins TRBV27 and TRBJ2-7; TRBD1 matches 7 bases. This CDR3 comprises 15 residues. Germline assignment: CDR1 MNHEY and CDR2 SMNVEV (reference sequence). V dropped 5 bases and J dropped 2; count of bases not matched to a gene: 9. The CDR3, as DNA: TGTGCCAGCAGTACAAGACAGGGTAGCCCCTACGAGCAGTACTTC. Amino acid sequence: CASSTRQGSPYEQYF.

This clone was counted once. The chain joins TRBV5-1 to TRBJ2-1, with a weak D call TRBD2 (6 bases). CDR3 length: 17 amino acids. Per the germline V gene, CDR1 is SGHRS and CDR2 is YFSETQ. Trimming took off 7 bases at V and 3 bases at J, with 23 bases between the two ends. The DNA for the CDR3 is TGCGCCAGCTCCCCCGCCACGGGGGTAGCGAGCTACAATGAGCAGTTCTTC. Its protein product is CASSPATGVASYNEQFF. Looking up the rest from reference TRBV5-1 and TRBJ2-1 gives the full variable domain: KAGVTQTPRYLIKTRGQQVTLSCSPISGHRSVSWYQQTPGQGLQFLFEYFSETQRNKGNFPGRFSGRQFSNSRSEMNVSTLELGDSALYLCASSPATGVASYNEQFFGPGTRLTVL.

CDR3 sequence (DNA): TGTGCCAGCTCACAGCAGCCCGGGACAGGGGGGGGTGGCACCGGGGAGCTGTTTTTT. Protein: CASSQQPGTGGGGTGELFF. The chain links TRBV19 to TRBJ2-2, with TRBD1 matching 11 bases. The CDR3 has 19 amino acids. Germline V gives CDR1 LNHDA, CDR2 SQIVND (reference sequence). V lost 9 bases, J lost 4 bases, and 19 bases stayed unmatched.

V usage is TRBV11-1 and J usage is TRBJ1-1; D is undetermined. CDR3 length: 16 residues. Trimming removed 1 base from V and 0 bases from J, with 12 bases in between. CDR1 is SGHAT, CDR2 FQDESV, per germline (reference sequence). CDR3 DNA sequence: TGTGCCAGCAGCTTAGACAGTCCCAGATTGAACACTGAAGCTTTCTTT. Amino acids: CASSLDSPRLNTEAFF.

Here the CDR3 reads CSVSTGLAGITNEQFF. In nucleotides, the CDR3 is TGCAGCGTCTCAACCGGACTAGCGGGAATAACCAATGAGCAGTTCTTC. V gene TRBV29-1 combines with J gene TRBJ2-1, with 12 nucleotides matching TRBD2. From germline, CDR1 is SQVTM and CDR2 ANQGSEA. Trimming cost V 6 bases and J 6 bases; bases outside gene matches: 12. CDR3 length equals 16 residues.

The J gene is TRBJ1-2, the V gene TRBV6-6; 7 positions agree with TRBD1. CDR3 length: 14 residues. The V gene end was trimmed by 6 bases and the J gene end by 6 bases; junction bases not matched to a gene: 10. The germline gives CDR1 MNHNY, CDR2 SVGAGI (reference sequence). The CDR3 protein is CASRGRQGQDGYTF. The CDR3, as DNA: TGTGCCAGCAGGGGTAGACAGGGTCAGGATGGCTACACCTTC.

The J gene is TRBJ2-7, the V gene TRBV7-2, with TRBD2 identical over 10 bases. This CDR3 region has 19 residues. Germline CDR1 and CDR2: SGHTA and FQGNSA. V shed 0 bases, J shed 1 base, and the junction held 12 bases outside the gene matches. CDR3 amino acids: CASSLALGASGRGSYEQYF. The CDR3 DNA reads as TGTGCCAGCAGCTTAGCATTGGGGGCTAGCGGGAGAGGGTCCTACGAGCAGTACTTC. Using reference TRBV7-2 and TRBJ2-7 for the parts outside the CDR3, the full variable domain is GAGVSQSPSNKVTEKGKDVELRCDPISGHTALYWYRQSLGQGLEFLIYFQGNSAPDKSGLPSDRFSAERTGGSVSTLTIQRTQQEDSAVYLCASSLALGASGRGSYEQYFGPGTRLTVT.

The chain is built from TRBV18 and TRBJ1-1; D gene ambiguous. Germline CDR1 and CDR2: KGHSH and LQKENI. There are 16 residues in the CDR3. The V end lost 3 bases, the J end lost 0 bases, and 14 bases lay between the germline ends. The CDR3 DNA reads TGTGCCAGCTCACCCCCAGGAGGGCGAATGAACACTGAAGCTTTCTTT. It translates to CASSPPGGRMNTEAFF.

The V call is TRBV5-1, the J call TRBJ1-1; TRBD1 might be the D (5 bases). The V gene lost 2 bases and the J gene lost 1 base, with 9 bases spanning the gap. Germline CDR1 SGHRS, CDR2 YFSETQ. The CDR3 totals 14 residues. The CDR3 coding sequence is TGCGCCAGCAGCTTTGACAGAACGAACACTGAAGCTTTCTTT. Translation gives CASSFDRTNTEAFF.

In this sample, this clone turned up many times. V gene TRBV5-6 combines with J gene TRBJ2-1; TRBD2 matches 9 bases. CDR3 length: 19 residues. The germline V gene encodes CDR1 SGHDT and CDR2 YYEEEE. Losses at the gene ends were 2 bases for V and 2 bases for J; bases not matched to a gene: 14. The CDR3 nucleotides read TGTGCCAGCAGCTTCGTGCTTAGCGGGAGTCGGGGACCCTACAATGAGCAGTTCTTC. Translating gives CASSFVLSGSRGPYNEQFF. The full variable domain, its missing parts supplied by reference TRBV5-6 and TRBJ2-1, is DAGVTQSPTHLIKTRGQQVTLRCSPKSGHDTVSWYQQALGQGPQFIFQYYEEEERQRGNFPDRFSGHQFPNYSSELNVNALLLGDSALYLCASSFVLSGSRGPYNEQFFGPGTRLTVL.

This rearrangement joins TRBV30 to TRBJ2-7; 7 bases are shared with TRBD2. Germline lookup yields CDR1 GTSNPN and CDR2 SVGIG (reference sequence). The CDR3 consists of 15 residues. The V and J ends lost 2 bases and 5 bases, in that order; junction bases with no gene match: 12. The CDR3, as DNA: TGTGCCTGGAGTCCCCGCACTAGCGAAGGAGACGAGCAGTACTTC. Residues: CAWSPRTSEGDEQYF.

The rearrangement joins TRBV4-2 to TRBJ2-1; 7 bases match TRBD2. Germline-derived CDR1 and CDR2 are LGHNA and YNFKEQ. V was pared by 0 bases and J by 3 bases, with 11 bases of the junction left unmatched. The CDR3 extends over 18 amino acids. The CDR3 DNA reads as TGTGCCAGCAGCCAAGATCTCCGGGCGGGAGTGGGCTACAATGAGCAGTTCTTC. Translation: CASSQDLRAGVGYNEQFF.

This clone showed up just once. The rearrangement uses TRBV27 and TRBJ1-6; TRBD1 is a possible D gene (6 bases). The CDR3 sequence is 16 residues long. Trimming pared 3 bases from V and 7 bases from J, leaving 16 bases between. Germline CDR1 MNHEY, CDR2 SMNVEV (reference sequence). The DNA of the CDR3 is TGTGCCAGCAGTTTTGGGAACAGGGCGTTGAATTCACCCCTCCACTTT. It translates to CASSFGNRALNSPLHF.

The chain employs TRBV4-1 and TRBJ1-6; D possibly corresponds to TRBD1 (5 bases). The CDR3 totals 16 residues. Between the trimmed V and J ends, which lost 0 bases and 6 bases, there was a span of 12 bases. Germline V gene lookup returns CDR1 MGHRA and CDR2 YSYEKL. CDR3 loop: CASSQDLRGANSPLHF. For the CDR3, the DNA is TGCGCCAGCAGCCAAGATTTAAGGGGTGCTAATTCACCCCTCCACTTT.

This rearrangement joins TRBV27 to TRBJ2-7; 10 positions match TRBD2. CDR1 and CDR2 (germline): MNHEY, SMNVEV (reference sequence). V shed 5 bases, J shed 5 bases, and the junction held 18 bases outside the gene matches. The CDR3 totals 18 residues. The CDR3 region is CASSPTMGTSATLNEQYF. The CDR3 DNA follows: TGTGCCAGCAGTCCAACAATGGGGACTAGCGCGACCCTAAACGAGCAGTACTTC.

The chain has TRBV25-1 and TRBJ2-2; TRBD2 matches 7 bases. Trimming at V came to 1 base and at J to 1 base, leaving 3 bases not matched to a gene. Germline CDR1 MGHDK, CDR2 SYGVNS. The CDR3 has 16 residues. The CDR3 sequence: CASSEFREVNTGELFF. The DNA of the CDR3 is TGTGCCAGCAGTGAATTCCGGGAGGTGAACACCGGGGAGCTGTTTTTT. Supplemented by reference TRBV25-1 and TRBJ2-2, the full variable domain reads EADIYQTPRYLVIGTGKKITLECSQTMGHDKMYWYQQDPGMELHLIHYSYGVNSTEKGDLSSESTVSRIRTEHFPLTLESARPSHTSQYLCASSEFREVNTGELFFGEGSRLTVL.

The V call is TRBV2, the J call TRBJ1-1; perhaps TRBD1 as D (5 bases). Per the germline V gene, CDR1 is SNHLY and CDR2 is FYNNEI. Trimming took off 6 bases at V and 4 bases at J, with 15 bases between the two ends. There are 14 residues in the CDR3. CDR3 loop: CASSVMGGATEAFF. The CDR3 bases are TGTGCCAGCAGCGTCATGGGAGGGGCCACTGAAGCTTTCTTT.

V gene TRBV5-1 combines with J gene TRBJ1-1; D is unclear. The germline gives CDR1 SGHRS, CDR2 YFSETQ. Trimming took 5 bases from V and 2 from J, leaving 13 bases between them. This CDR3 contains 14 residues. CDR3 amino acids: CASSSDGKNTEAFF. Here the CDR3 DNA reads TGCGCCAGCAGTTCCGACGGGAAAAACACTGAAGCTTTCTTT.

The V and J genes are TRBV11-1 and TRBJ2-5, with 7 bases identical to TRBD2. V shed 0 bases, J shed 2 bases, and the junction held 9 bases outside the gene matches. Germline CDR1 is SGHAT and CDR2 is FQDESV (reference sequence). The CDR3 consists of 17 residues. This CDR3 reads CASSLASDASGQETQYF. The CDR3 bases are TGTGCCAGCAGCTTAGCGTCTGATGCTAGCGGACAAGAGACCCAGTACTTC.

The V call is TRBV5-1, the J call TRBJ2-3, with 8 bases matching TRBD1. The CDR3 extends over 16 amino acids. V lost 1 base to trimming and J lost 1 base; unmatched junction nucleotides: 5. CDR1 and CDR2 from the germline V gene are SGHRS and YFSETQ. In DNA form, the CDR3 reads TGCGCCAGCAGCTTGACAGGGGGACATCGCACAGATACGCAGTATTTT. Translating it yields CASSLTGGHRTDTQYF.

This clone was detected only once. This rearrangement joins TRBV28 to TRBJ1-6; 8 positions agree with TRBD1. CDR3 size: 15 residues. Unmatched junction bases numbered 6, after V lost 7 bases and J lost 4 bases. Germline CDR1 is MDHEN and CDR2 is SYDVKM. The CDR3 DNA follows: TGTGCCAGCATCGATTGGGACAGGTATAATTCACCCCTCCACTTT. Its translation: CASIDWDRYNSPLHF.

The chain joins TRBV4-3 to TRBJ1-3; D uncertain. The CDR3 loop spans 13 amino acids. CDR1 and CDR2 (germline): LGHNA, YSLEER. The V end was cut by 4 bases, the J end by 4 bases, with 8 bases between. CDR3 nucleotides: TGCGCCAGCAGCCCAGAGGCCGGAAACACCATATATTTT. Translated: CASSPEAGNTIYF.

This clone was found once. This chain links TRBV5-8 with TRBJ1-1; D is unclear. CDR1 and CDR2 (germline): SGHTS, YDEGEE. The CDR3 is made up of 16 amino acids. With 4 bases removed from V and 0 bases from J, the gap between germline ends came to 16 bases. CDR3 amino acids: CASSPTTVSMNTEAFF. In nucleotides, the CDR3 is TGTGCCAGCAGCCCTACTACGGTCAGCATGAACACTGAAGCTTTCTTT. The complete variable domain, with remaining parts taken from reference TRBV5-8 and TRBJ1-1, reads EAGVTQSPTHLIKTRGQQATLRCSPISGHTSVYWYQQALGLGLQFLLWYDEGEERNRGNFPPRFSGRQFPNYSSELNVNALELEDSALYLCASSPTTVSMNTEAFFGQGTRLTVV.

This chain connects TRBV7-9 to TRBJ2-1; 13 bases are a match to TRBD2. The CDR3 sequence is 16 residues long. Germline V gene data show CDR1 as SEHNR and CDR2 as FQNEAQ (reference sequence). The trim removed 1 base at V and 4 bases at J, leaving 1 base unmatched. CDR3 sequence: CASSLETSGRYNEQFF. CDR3 nucleotides: TGTGCCAGCAGCTTAGAGACTAGCGGGAGGTACAATGAGCAGTTCTTC.

This clone was detected only a few times. J is TRBJ2-7 and V is TRBV2; TRBD1 aligns across 8 bases. Germline V gene lookup returns CDR1 SNHLY and CDR2 FYNNEI. V shed 5 bases, J shed 1 base, and the junction held 7 bases outside the gene matches. This CDR3 is built from 15 residues. CDR3: CASSRGRTGSYEQYF. The CDR3, as DNA: TGTGCCAGCAGTCGCGGAAGGACAGGGTCCTACGAGCAGTACTTC. The full variable domain, completed using reference TRBV2 and TRBJ2-7, is EPEVTQTPSHQVTQMGQEVILRCVPISNHLYFYWYRQILGQKVEFLVSFYNNEISEKSEIFDDQFSVERPDGSNFTLKIRSTKLEDSAMYFCASSRGRTGSYEQYFGPGTRLTVT.

The chain combines TRBV2 with TRBJ2-7; 9 bases line up with TRBD2. CDR1 and CDR2 from the germline V gene are SNHLY and FYNNEI. The V segment lost 4 bases and the J segment 5 bases; nucleotides outside the gene matches: 6. CDR3 length: 14 residues. The DNA of the CDR3 is TGTGCCAGCAGTGCCCTAGCGGGATCCAACGAGCAGTACTTC. This sequence encodes CASSALAGSNEQYF.

The V call is TRBV7-8, the J call TRBJ2-7; 14 bases line up with TRBD2. The CDR3 loop spans 14 amino acids. The V gene end was trimmed by 2 bases and the J gene end by 13 bases; junction bases not matched to a gene: 7. The germline CDR1 and CDR2 sequences are SGHVS and FQNEAQ. CDR3 DNA: TGTGCCAGCAGCTTAACCGGGACTAGCGGGAGATGTTACTTC. This gives the protein CASSLTGTSGRCYF.

The chain links TRBV4-3 to TRBJ2-7, with TRBD1 identical over 9 bases. The CDR3 has 15 residues. V was clipped by 3 bases and J by 4 bases; unmatched bases: 7. The germline CDR1 and CDR2 sequences are LGHNA and YSLEER. The CDR3 sequence: CASSQSDRGKYEQYF. CDR3 coding DNA: TGCGCCAGCAGCCAGAGTGACAGGGGGAAATACGAGCAGTACTTC.

The CDR3 DNA reads as TGTGCCAGCAGCTATTCTAGCCCCCTTTACACCGGGGAGCTGTTTTTT. Translation: CASSYSSPLYTGELFF. The chain has TRBV11-3 and TRBJ2-2, with D perhaps matching TRBD2 (5 bases). The V gene lost 4 bases and the J gene lost 3 bases, with 15 bases spanning the gap. The germline V gene encodes CDR1 SGHNT and CDR2 YENEEA. This CDR3 is built from 16 residues.